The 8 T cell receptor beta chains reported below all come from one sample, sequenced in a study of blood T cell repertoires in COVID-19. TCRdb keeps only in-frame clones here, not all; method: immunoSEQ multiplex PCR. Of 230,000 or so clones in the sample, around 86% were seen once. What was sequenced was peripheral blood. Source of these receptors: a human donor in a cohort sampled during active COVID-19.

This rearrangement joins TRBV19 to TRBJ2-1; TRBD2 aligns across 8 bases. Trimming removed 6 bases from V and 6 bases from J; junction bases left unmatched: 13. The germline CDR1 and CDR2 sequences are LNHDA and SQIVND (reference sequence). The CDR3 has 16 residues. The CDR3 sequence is CASSERTGGPVNEQFF. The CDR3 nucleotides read TGTGCCAGTAGCGAACGGACGGGAGGGCCGGTCAATGAGCAGTTCTTC.

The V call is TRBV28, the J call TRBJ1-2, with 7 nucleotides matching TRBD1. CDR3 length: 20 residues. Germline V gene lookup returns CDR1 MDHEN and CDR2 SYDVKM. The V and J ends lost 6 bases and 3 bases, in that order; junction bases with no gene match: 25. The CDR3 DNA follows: TGTGCCAGCAGCGGCCCCCACCCGGACAGGTTTTACAATGGGTACTATGGCTACACCTTC. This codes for CASSGPHPDRFYNGYYGYTF.

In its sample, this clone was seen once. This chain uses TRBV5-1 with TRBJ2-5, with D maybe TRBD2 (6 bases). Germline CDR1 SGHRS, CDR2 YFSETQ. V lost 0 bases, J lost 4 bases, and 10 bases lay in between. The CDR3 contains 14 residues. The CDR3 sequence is CASSLGRGGETQYF. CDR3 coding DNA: TGCGCCAGCAGCTTGGGGAGGGGCGGAGAGACCCAGTACTTC. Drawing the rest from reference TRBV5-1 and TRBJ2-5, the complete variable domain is KAGVTQTPRYLIKTRGQQVTLSCSPISGHRSVSWYQQTPGQGLQFLFEYFSETQRNKGNFPGRFSGRQFSNSRSEMNVSTLELGDSALYLCASSLGRGGETQYFGPGTRLLVL.

This chain's CDR3 is CASSPPQGTNTEAFF. The CDR3 DNA follows: TGTGCCAGCTCACCACCACAGGGCACGAACACTGAAGCTTTCTTT. The genes are TRBV18 and TRBJ1-1, with D possibly matching TRBD1 (6 bases). Germline V gene lookup returns CDR1 KGHSH and CDR2 LQKENI. V gave up 0 bases and J gave up 1 base, with 9 bases separating them. CDR3 size: 15 residues.

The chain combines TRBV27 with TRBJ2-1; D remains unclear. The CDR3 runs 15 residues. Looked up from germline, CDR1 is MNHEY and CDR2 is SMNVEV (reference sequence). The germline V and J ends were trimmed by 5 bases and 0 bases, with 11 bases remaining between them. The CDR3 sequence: CASSPWQSSYNEQFF. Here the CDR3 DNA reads TGTGCCAGCAGTCCCTGGCAAAGCTCCTACAATGAGCAGTTCTTC.

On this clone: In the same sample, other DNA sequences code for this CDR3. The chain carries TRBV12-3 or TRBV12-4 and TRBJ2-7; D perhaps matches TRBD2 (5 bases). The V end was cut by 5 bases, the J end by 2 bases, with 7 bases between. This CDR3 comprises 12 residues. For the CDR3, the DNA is TGTGCCAGCAGTCCCGGGACCTACGAGCAGTACTTC. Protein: CASSPGTYEQYF.

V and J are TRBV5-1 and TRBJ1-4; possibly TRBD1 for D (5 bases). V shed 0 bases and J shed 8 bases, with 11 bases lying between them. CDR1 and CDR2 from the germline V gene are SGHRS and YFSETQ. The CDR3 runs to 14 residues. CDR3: CASSLGRGREKLFF. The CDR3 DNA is TGCGCCAGCAGCTTGGGGCGGGGCCGAGAAAAACTGTTTTTT. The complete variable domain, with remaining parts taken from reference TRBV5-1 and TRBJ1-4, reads KAGVTQTPRYLIKTRGQQVTLSCSPISGHRSVSWYQQTPGQGLQFLFEYFSETQRNKGNFPGRFSGRQFSNSRSEMNVSTLELGDSALYLCASSLGRGREKLFFGSGTQLSVL.

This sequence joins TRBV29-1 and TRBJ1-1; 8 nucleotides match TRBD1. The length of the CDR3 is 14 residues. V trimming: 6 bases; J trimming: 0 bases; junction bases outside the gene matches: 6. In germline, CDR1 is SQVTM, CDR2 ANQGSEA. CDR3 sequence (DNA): TGCAGCGTGGGGGACAGGACAGTGAACACTGAAGCTTTCTTT. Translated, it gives CSVGDRTVNTEAFF.